Sequencing of this TCR beta chain was carried out in a study of cytomegalovirus exposure and HLA in healthy donors. Concerning this clone: Its antigen is unidentified.

General study results and limits: Immune exposure was documented only through CMV serostatus. Published work reported that the classifier diagnosed cytomegalovirus status with high specificity and sensitivity.

With 60 Vbeta and 13 Jbeta primers, the PCR was carried out. Using immunoSEQ multiplex PCR, the repertoire was profiled, and TCRdb retains in-frame clones only, with some absent. In the table there are approximately 54,000 clones, roughly 84% of which are singletons. The germline V gene encodes CDR1 SGHNT and CDR2 YYREEE (reference sequence). The CDR3 loop spans 16 amino acids. V lost 4 bases and J lost 0, with 16 bases in between. The TCR sequence derives from a young woman in good health and CMV-seronegative. Material for sequencing was PBMCs. The chain joins TRBV5-4 to TRBJ1-1; TRBD1 is a possible D gene (5 bases). The CDR3 here is CASSDSTDPMNTEAFF. DNA for the CDR3: TGTGCCAGCAGCGACTCGACAGATCCAATGAACACTGAAGCTTTCTTT. The variable domain in full, with the rest retrieved from reference TRBV5-4 and TRBJ1-1, is ETGVTQSPTHLIKTRGQQVTLRCSSQSGHNTVSWYQQALGQGPQFIFQYYREEENGRGNFPPRFSGLQFPNYSSELNVNALELDDSALYLCASSDSTDPMNTEAFFGQGTRLTVV.